The present TCR beta chain was sequenced within a study of radiation and T cells in renal cell carcinoma. Study summary: Nephrectomy followed 15 Gy stereotactic body radiation by 4 weeks.

V was clipped by 3 bases and J by 7 bases, with 9 bases between them. The CDR3 spans 11 residues. CDR1 GTSNPN and CDR2 SVGIG come from the germline V gene (reference sequence). Specified time point: blood 2 weeks post-SBRT. The treatment here: 15 Gy SBRT to primary tumor, nephrectomy 4 weeks later. Serial blood draws occurred at baseline and 2 and 4 weeks post-SBRT. Notes on the study in general: From baseline, blood top tumor clonotypes peaked at 2 weeks post-radiation.

As regards this clone: Its specificity is unknown.

Using immunoSEQ multiplex PCR, the repertoire was profiled, and TCRdb retains in-frame clones only, with some absent. The sample has roughly 120,000 clones; 70% to 90% are singletons. The J gene is TRBJ1-2, the V gene TRBV30, with D possibly matching TRBD1 (5 bases). The sample here was blood, taken from a patient whose treatment included radiotherapy and nephrectomy. The TCR sequence derives from a woman aged 60-75 years with renal cell carcinoma. CDR3 sequence (DNA): TGTGCCTGGAGCACCGGGGGTGGCTACACCTTC. Residues: CAWSTGGGYTF.